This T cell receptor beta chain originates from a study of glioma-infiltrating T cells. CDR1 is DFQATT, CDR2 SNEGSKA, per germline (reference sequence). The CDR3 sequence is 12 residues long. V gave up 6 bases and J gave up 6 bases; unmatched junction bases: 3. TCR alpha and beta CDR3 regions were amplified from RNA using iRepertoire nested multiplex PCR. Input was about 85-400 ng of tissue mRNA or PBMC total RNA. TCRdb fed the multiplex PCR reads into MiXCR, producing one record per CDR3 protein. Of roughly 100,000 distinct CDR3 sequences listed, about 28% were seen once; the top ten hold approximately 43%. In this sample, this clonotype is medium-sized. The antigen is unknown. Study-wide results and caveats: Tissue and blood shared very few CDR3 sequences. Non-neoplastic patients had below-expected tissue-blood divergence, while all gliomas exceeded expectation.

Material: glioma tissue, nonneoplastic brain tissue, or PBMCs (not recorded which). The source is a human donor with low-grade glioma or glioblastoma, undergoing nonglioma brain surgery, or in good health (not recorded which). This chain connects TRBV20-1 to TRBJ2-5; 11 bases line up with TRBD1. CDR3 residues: CSAPDRGQTQYF. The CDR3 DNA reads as TGCAGTGCCCCGGACAGGGGGCAGACCCAGTACTTC.